The 7 T cell receptor beta chains reported below all come from one sample, sequenced in a study of PD-L1 blockade in urothelial cancer. As for time point: peripheral blood 6 weeks after treatment start. Method: immunoSEQ multiplex PCR; TCRdb's copy keeps in-frame clones and lacks some. The sample consists of more than 90,000 clones, approximately 90% of them appearing once. Sequencing was performed on PBMCs, taken around atezolizumab (anti-PD-L1) treatment. The receptors originated from a man aged 60-69 years with urothelial cancer.

The chain carries TRBV21-1 and TRBJ2-5; the table's D call of TRBD1 was not tested on the DNA. TRBV21-1 is classified as a pseudogene. CDR3 length: 15 amino acids. In DNA, the CDR3 is TGTGCCAGCAGGAAAGAGGGGGAGTCCCAAGAGACCCAGTACTTC. It is translated as CASRKEGESQETQYF.

The rearrangement joins TRBV2 to TRBJ2-5; D not certain. The CDR3 loop spans 13 amino acids. V was clipped by 6 bases and J by 2 bases, with 10 bases between them. Germline V gene lookup returns CDR1 SNHLY and CDR2 FYNNEI. CDR3 region: CASSKLEQETQYF. In nucleotides, the CDR3 is TGTGCCAGCAGCAAATTAGAACAAGAGACCCAGTACTTC.

The V gene is TRBV20-1, the J gene TRBJ1-2, with TRBD1 as a possible D gene (5 bases). This CDR3 spans 10 amino acids. Germline assignment: CDR1 DFQATT and CDR2 SNEGSKA (reference sequence). Trimming removed 5 bases from V and 11 bases from J, with 12 bases in between. As DNA, the CDR3 is TGCAGTGCTTTCAGGGATAAGTACACCTTC. This translates into CSAFRDKYTF.

This chain connects TRBV28 to TRBJ2-1; D is possibly TRBD2 (6 bases). Germline CDR1 reads MDHEN; CDR2 reads SYDVKM. The CDR3 is 15 amino acids. The V gene lost 5 bases and the J gene lost 4 bases, with 15 bases spanning the gap. CDR3 sequence reads: CASSPGTGEYNEQFF. CDR3 bases: TGTGCCAGCAGTCCGGGGACGGGGGAATACAATGAGCAGTTCTTC.

This chain connects TRBV5-6 to TRBJ2-7; TRBD1 matches at 7 bases. V lost 6 bases to trimming and J lost 3 bases; unmatched junction nucleotides: 3. This CDR3 has 12 amino acids. Germline loops: CDR1 SGHDT, CDR2 YYEEEE. Here the CDR3 DNA reads TGTGCCAGCACCAGACAGGGCTACGAGCAGTACTTC. Amino acid sequence: CASTRQGYEQYF.

The chain employs TRBV2 and TRBJ1-3; weak D call: TRBD1 (5 bases). Per germline, CDR1 SNHLY and CDR2 FYNNEI. The CDR3 length is 15 residues. V lost 4 bases to trimming and J lost 4 bases, with 14 bases between them. The CDR3 loop is CASSGGAIVGNTIYF. The CDR3, as DNA: TGTGCCAGCAGTGGCGGGGCCATTGTAGGAAACACCATATATTTT.

This clone has just one count. J is TRBJ2-3 and V is TRBV7-2, with 7 bases that match TRBD2. After removal of 8 bases from V and 3 bases from J, the junction contained 8 bases not matched to a gene. CDR1 SGHTA and CDR2 FQGNSA come from the germline V gene. The CDR3 is made up of 14 amino acids. Here the CDR3 reads CASLGGGPTDTQYF. The CDR3 bases are TGTGCCAGCTTAGGCGGGGGTCCGACAGATACGCAGTATTTT. Full variable domain (missing parts from reference TRBV7-2 and TRBJ2-3): GAGVSQSPSNKVTEKGKDVELRCDPISGHTALYWYRQSLGQGLEFLIYFQGNSAPDKSGLPSDRFSAERTGGSVSTLTIQRTQQEDSAVYLCASLGGGPTDTQYFGPGTRLTVL.